This entry lists 4 T cell receptor beta chains sequenced from one sample in a study of prognosis after radiotherapy for stage I lung cancer. By two-round multiplex PCR, the TCR beta CDR3 was amplified from genomic DNA. With primers specific to each TRBV and TRBJ gene, the first-round PCR was performed. TCRdb used MiXCR to reprocess the multiplex PCR reads, holding one entry per CDR3 protein. The top ten clones hold around 50% of a sample with roughly 23,000 distinct CDR3 sequences, 35% to 45% of them seen once. The material was PBMCs, obtained before or after stereotactic body radiation therapy (not recorded which). The source of these receptors is a donor older than 45 with non-small cell lung cancer.

At least ten counts were recorded for this clonotype. V is TRBV24-1 and J is TRBJ2-4, with 10 bases matching TRBD2. With 4 bases clipped from V and 7 bases from J, the junction kept 6 bases outside the gene matches. Per the germline V gene, CDR1 is KGHDR and CDR2 is SFDVKD. The CDR3 is 15 amino acids. The CDR3 bases are TGTGCCACCAGTGACTCTAGCGGGAGTCGGAACATTCAGTACTTC. Its translation is CATSDSSGSRNIQYF.

This clonotype was recorded many times. The V and J genes are TRBV24-1 and TRBJ1-2; D unresolved. Germline assignment: CDR1 KGHDR and CDR2 SFDVKD. Trimming removed 2 bases from V and 4 bases from J, with 4 bases in between. This CDR3 has 12 residues. The CDR3 sequence is CATSDYRYGYTF. The CDR3 DNA reads as TGTGCCACCAGTGATTACCGCTATGGCTACACCTTC.

The J gene is TRBJ2-7, the V gene TRBV30; D is possibly TRBD2 (6 bases). The CDR3 is 15 amino acids. The V end was cut by 4 bases, the J end by 2 bases, with 18 bases between. Germline V gene data show CDR1 as GTSNPN and CDR2 as SVGIG (reference sequence). In DNA, the CDR3 is TGTGCCTGGAATTTGGGACTGAGCGTAACCTACGAGCAGTACTTC. Protein: CAWNLGLSVTYEQYF.

This chain uses TRBV20-1 with TRBJ1-5; D is undetermined. The CDR3 has 17 residues. V gave up 0 bases and J gave up 2 bases, with 17 bases separating them. The germline V gene has CDR1 DFQATT and CDR2 SNEGSKA (reference sequence). CDR3 coding DNA: TGCAGTGCTAGAGATGGGTCAGGAGGTATGGGCAATCAGCCCCAGCATTTT. Its protein is CSARDGSGGMGNQPQHF.